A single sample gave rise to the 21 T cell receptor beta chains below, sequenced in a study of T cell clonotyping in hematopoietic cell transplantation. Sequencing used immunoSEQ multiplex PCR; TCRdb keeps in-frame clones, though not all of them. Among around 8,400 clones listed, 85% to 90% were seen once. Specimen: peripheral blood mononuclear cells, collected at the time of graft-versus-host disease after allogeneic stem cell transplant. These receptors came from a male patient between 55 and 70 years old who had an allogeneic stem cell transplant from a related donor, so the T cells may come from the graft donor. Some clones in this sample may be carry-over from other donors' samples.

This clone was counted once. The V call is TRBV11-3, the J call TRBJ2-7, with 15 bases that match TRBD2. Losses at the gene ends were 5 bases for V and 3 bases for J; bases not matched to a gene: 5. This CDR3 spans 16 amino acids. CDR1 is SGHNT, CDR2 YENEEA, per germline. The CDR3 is CASSPGLAGGRYEQYF. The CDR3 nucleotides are TGTGCCAGCAGCCCGGGACTAGCGGGGGGCCGCTACGAGCAGTACTTC.

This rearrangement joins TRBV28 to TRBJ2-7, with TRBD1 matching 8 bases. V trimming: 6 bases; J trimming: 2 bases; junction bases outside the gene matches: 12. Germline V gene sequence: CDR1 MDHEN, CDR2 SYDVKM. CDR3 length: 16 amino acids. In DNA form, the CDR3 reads TGTGCCAGCAGCAGCGTCGATAGGGACAGGACCTACGAGCAGTACTTC. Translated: CASSSVDRDRTYEQYF.

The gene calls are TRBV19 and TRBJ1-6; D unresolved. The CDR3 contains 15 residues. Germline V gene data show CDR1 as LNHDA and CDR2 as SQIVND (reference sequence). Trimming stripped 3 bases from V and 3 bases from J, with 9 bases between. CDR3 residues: CASSIGSFYNSPLHF. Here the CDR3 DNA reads TGTGCCAGTAGTATTGGCTCCTTCTATAATTCACCCCTCCACTTT.

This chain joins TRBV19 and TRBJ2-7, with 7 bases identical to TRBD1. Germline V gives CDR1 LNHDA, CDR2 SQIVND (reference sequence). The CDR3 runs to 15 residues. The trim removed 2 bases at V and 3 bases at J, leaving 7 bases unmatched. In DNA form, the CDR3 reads TGTGCCAGTAGTATATCTCCGGGACAGCTCTACGAGCAGTACTTC. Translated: CASSISPGQLYEQYF.

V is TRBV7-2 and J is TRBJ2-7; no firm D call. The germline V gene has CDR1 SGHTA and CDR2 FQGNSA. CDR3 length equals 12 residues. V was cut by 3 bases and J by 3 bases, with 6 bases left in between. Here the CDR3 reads CASSFQRYEQYF. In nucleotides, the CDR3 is TGTGCCAGCAGCTTCCAGCGCTACGAGCAGTACTTC.

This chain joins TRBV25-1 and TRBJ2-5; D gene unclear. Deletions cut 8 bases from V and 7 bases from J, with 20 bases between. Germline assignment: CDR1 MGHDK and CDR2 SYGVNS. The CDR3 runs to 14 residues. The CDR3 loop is CASALPTDPRTQYF. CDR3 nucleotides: TGTGCCAGCGCCCTACCCACCGACCCTCGGACCCAGTACTTC.

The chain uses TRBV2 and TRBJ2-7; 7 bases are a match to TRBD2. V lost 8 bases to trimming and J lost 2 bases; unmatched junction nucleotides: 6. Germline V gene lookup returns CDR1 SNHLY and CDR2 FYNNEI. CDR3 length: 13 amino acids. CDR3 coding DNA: TGTGCCAGCGGCTGGGGGGGAACCTACGAGCAGTACTTC. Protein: CASGWGGTYEQYF.

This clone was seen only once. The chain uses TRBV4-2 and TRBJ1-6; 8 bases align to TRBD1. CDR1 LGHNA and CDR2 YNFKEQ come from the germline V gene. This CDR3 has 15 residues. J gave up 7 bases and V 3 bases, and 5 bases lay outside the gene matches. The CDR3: CASSHDRGVNSPLHF. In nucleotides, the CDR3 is TGTGCCAGCAGCCATGACAGGGGAGTCAATTCACCCCTCCACTTT.

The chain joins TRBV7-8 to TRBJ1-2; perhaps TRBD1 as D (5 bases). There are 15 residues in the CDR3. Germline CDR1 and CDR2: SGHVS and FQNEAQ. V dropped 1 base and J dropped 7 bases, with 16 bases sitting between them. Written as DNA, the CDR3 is TGTGCCAGCAGCTTAGTGGGGGGAAACTTCCTTGGCTACACCTTC. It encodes CASSLVGGNFLGYTF.

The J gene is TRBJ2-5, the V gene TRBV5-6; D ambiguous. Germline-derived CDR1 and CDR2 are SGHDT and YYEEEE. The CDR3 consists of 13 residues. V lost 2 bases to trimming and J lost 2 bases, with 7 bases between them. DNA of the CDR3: TGTGCCAGCAGCTTTGTCCCTCAAGAGACCCAGTACTTC. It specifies CASSFVPQETQYF.

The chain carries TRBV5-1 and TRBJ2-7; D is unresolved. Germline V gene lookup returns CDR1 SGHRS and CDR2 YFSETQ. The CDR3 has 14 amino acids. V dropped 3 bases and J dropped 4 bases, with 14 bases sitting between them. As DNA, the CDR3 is TGCGCCAGCAGCTGGTCCCCCCAGTTTTACGAGCAGTACTTC. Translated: CASSWSPQFYEQYF.

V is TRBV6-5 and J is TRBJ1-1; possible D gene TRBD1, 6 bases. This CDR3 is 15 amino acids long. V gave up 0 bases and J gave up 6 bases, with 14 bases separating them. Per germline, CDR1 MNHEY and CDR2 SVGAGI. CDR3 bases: TGTGCCAGCAGTTACTCGACTGTTGGGGGCGCTGAAGCTTTCTTT. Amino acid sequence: CASSYSTVGGAEAFF.

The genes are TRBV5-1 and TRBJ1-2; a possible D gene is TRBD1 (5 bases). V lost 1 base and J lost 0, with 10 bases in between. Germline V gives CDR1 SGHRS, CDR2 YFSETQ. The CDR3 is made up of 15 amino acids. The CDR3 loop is CASSLSPGTNYGYTF. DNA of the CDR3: TGCGCCAGCAGCTTGAGTCCAGGGACTAACTATGGCTACACCTTC.

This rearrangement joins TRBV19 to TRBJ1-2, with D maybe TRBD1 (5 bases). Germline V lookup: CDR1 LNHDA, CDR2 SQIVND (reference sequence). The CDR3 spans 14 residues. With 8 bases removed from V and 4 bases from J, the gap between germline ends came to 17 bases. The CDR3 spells CASAPEAGAYGYTF. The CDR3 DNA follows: TGTGCCAGTGCTCCAGAGGCCGGGGCCTATGGCTACACCTTC. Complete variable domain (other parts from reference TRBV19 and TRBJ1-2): DGGITQSPKYLFRKEGQNVTLSCEQNLNHDAMYWYRQDPGQGLRLIYYSQIVNDFQKGDIAEGYSVSREKKESFPLTVTSAQKNPTAFYLCASAPEAGAYGYTFGSGTRLTVV.

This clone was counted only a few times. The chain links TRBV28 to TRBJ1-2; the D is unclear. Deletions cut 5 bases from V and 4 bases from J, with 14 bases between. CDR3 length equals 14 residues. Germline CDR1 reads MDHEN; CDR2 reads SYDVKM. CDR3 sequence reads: CASSGLNPSYGYTF. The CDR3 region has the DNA TGTGCCAGCAGTGGCCTAAATCCCAGCTATGGCTACACCTTC.

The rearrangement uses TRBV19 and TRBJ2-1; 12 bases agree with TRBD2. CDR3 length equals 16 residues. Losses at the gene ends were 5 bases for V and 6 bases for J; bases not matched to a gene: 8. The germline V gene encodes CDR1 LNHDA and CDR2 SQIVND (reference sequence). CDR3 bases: TGTGCCAGTAGTCGGGCTAGCGGGGGGGCCCTCAATGAGCAGTTCTTC. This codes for CASSRASGGALNEQFF.

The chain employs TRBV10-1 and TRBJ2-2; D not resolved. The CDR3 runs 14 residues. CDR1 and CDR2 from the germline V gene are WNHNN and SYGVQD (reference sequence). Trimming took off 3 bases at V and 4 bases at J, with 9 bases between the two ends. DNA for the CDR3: TGCGCCAGCAGTGACCTCGTTCCCACCGGGGAGCTGTTTTTT. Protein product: CASSDLVPTGELFF.

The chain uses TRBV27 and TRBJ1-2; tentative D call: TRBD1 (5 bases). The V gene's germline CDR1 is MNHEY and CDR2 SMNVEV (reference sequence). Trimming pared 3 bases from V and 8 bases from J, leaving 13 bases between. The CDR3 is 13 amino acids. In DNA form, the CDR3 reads TGTGCCAGCAGTTTGGGACCCGGAGGGGGCTACACCTTC. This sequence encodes CASSLGPGGGYTF.

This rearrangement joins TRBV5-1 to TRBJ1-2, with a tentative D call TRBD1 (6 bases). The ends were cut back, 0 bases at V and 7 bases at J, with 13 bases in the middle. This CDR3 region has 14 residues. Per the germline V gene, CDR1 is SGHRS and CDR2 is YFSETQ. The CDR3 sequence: CASSLDSGVGGYTF. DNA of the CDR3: TGCGCCAGCAGCTTGGATTCAGGGGTGGGTGGCTACACCTTC.

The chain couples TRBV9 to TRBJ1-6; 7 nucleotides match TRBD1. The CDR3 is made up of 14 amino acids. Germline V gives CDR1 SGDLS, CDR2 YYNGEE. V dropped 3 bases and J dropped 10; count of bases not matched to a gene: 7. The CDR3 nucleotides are TGTGCCAGCAGCGAGGGGACAGTGGGATCACCCCTCCACTTT. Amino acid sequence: CASSEGTVGSPLHF.

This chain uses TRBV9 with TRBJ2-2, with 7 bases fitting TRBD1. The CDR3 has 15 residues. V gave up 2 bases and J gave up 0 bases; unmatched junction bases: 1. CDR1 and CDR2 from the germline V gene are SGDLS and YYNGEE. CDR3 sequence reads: CASSVGTANTGELFF. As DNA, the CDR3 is TGTGCCAGCAGCGTCGGGACAGCGAACACCGGGGAGCTGTTTTTT. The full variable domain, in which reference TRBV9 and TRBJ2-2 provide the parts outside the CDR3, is DSGVTQTPKHLITATGQRVTLRCSPRSGDLSVYWYQQSLDQGLQFLIQYYNGEERAKGNILERFSAQQFPDLHSELNLSSLELGDSALYFCASSVGTANTGELFFGEGSRLTVL.